Listed below are T cell receptor beta chains from one sample, sequenced in a study of cytotoxic CD8 clonotypes in ibrutinib-treated CLL. The protocol was immunoSEQ multiplex PCR, while the TCRdb copy is restricted to in-frame clones and leaves out a portion. Seen here are 150,000 or so clones, about 80% observed once, and the top ten hold about 1.9%. Specimen: PBMCs, collected after 12 months of ibrutinib treatment. The receptors here all came from a human donor with chronic lymphocytic leukemia. The conserved cysteine and the conserved F or W are not part of the CDR3 here. The order of the fields is V gene, J gene, CDR3 length, CDR3 protein.

v_gene: TRBV12-5; j_gene: TRBJ2-1; len: 12; CDR3aa: ASGTGLRYNEQF
v_gene: TRBV9; j_gene: TRBJ2-7; len: 10; CDR3aa: ASSQLTYEQY
v_gene: TRBV4-3; j_gene: TRBJ2-1; len: 16; CDR3aa: ASSQGLGLKDSYNEQF
v_gene: TRBV30; j_gene: TRBJ2-7; len: 9; CDR3aa: AWSVKNEQY
v_gene: TRBV10-3; j_gene: TRBJ2-6; len: 15; CDR3aa: AISEDRMSSGANVLT
v_gene: TRBV6-6; j_gene: TRBJ2-7; len: 11; CDR3aa: ASSSVSSYEQY
v_gene: TRBV7-9; j_gene: TRBJ2-2; len: 13; CDR3aa: ASSSLTPNTGELF
v_gene: TRBV27; j_gene: TRBJ1-1; len: 15; CDR3aa: ASSFLFVLGGNTEAF
v_gene: TRBV6-5; j_gene: TRBJ1-2; len: 12; CDR3aa: ASKETGENYGYT
v_gene: TRBV4-2; j_gene: TRBJ1-1; len: 12; CDR3aa: ASSQDSGATEAF
v_gene: TRBV5-1; j_gene: TRBJ2-1; len: 14; CDR3aa: ASSLVASRSANEQF
v_gene: TRBV9; j_gene: TRBJ2-3; len: 12; CDR3aa: ASSVRREADTQY
v_gene: TRBV28; j_gene: TRBJ1-2; len: 10; CDR3aa: ASSLRRYGYT
v_gene: TRBV23-1; j_gene: TRBJ2-7; len: 13; CDR3aa: ASSTEDRSYYEQY
v_gene: TRBV28; j_gene: TRBJ1-2; len: 12; CDR3aa: ASSNLPQQGGYT
v_gene: TRBV30; j_gene: TRBJ1-1; len: 18; CDR3aa: AWIGPGGAPPDRVDNVAF
v_gene: TRBV6-5; j_gene: TRBJ1-1; len: 9; CDR3aa: ASSYSSEAF
v_gene: TRBV6-1; j_gene: TRBJ2-4; len: 13; CDR3aa: ASRPGTGGGNIQY
v_gene: TRBV6-5; j_gene: TRBJ1-6; len: 10; CDR3aa: ASRSPPGPLH
v_gene: TRBV6-5; j_gene: TRBJ1-5; len: 11; CDR3aa: ASSPRAYQPQH
v_gene: TRBV2; j_gene: TRBJ2-2; len: 13; CDR3aa: ASASDRGATGELF
v_gene: TRBV19; j_gene: TRBJ1-1; len: 11; CDR3aa: ASIKQGRTEAF
v_gene: TRBV5-4; j_gene: TRBJ1-6; len: 13; CDR3aa: ASSPGNSYNSPLH
v_gene: TRBV28; j_gene: TRBJ1-3; len: 12; CDR3aa: ASSSPSSGNTIY
v_gene: TRBV10-3; j_gene: TRBJ1-2; len: 15; CDR3aa: AISESRQGASNYGYT
v_gene: TRBV5-1; j_gene: TRBJ1-4; len: 11; CDR3aa: ASSRQGDEKLF
v_gene: TRBV7-2; j_gene: TRBJ2-7; len: 14; CDR3aa: ASSLTGGPASYEQY
v_gene: TRBV7-9; j_gene: TRBJ2-7; len: 14; CDR3aa: ASSGGGTGGSYEQY
v_gene: TRBV6-5; j_gene: TRBJ1-2; len: 11; CDR3aa: ASSEQGATGYT
v_gene: TRBV6-4; j_gene: TRBJ2-5; len: 13; CDR3aa: ASSAGAGAQETQY